These T cell receptor beta chains were read from a single sample in a study of shared clonotypes between healthy human individuals. Here immunoSEQ multiplex PCR was the method, and the copy in TCRdb shows in-frame clones only, minus some. The profile shows about 690,000 clones, 90% of them singletons. Sequencing input: memory CD8+ T cells from PBMCs. These receptor sequences come from a man younger than 35 in good health. Some clones in this sample may be carry-over from other donors' samples. Each CDR3 is given with its conserved first and last residue. D genes are given only for firm matches. Where a row states a size, it is once, few, many or the class of an expanded clone; other rows omit it.

NA NA TRBJ2-5 TRBV7-2 CASSYPGDNQETQYF TGTGCCAGCAGCTATCCAGGGGACAACCAAGAGACCCAGTACTTC
NA NA TRBJ1-1 TRBV6-1 CASSPRRGPGTEAFF TGTGCCAGCAGTCCTCGCCGGGGCCCGGGGACTGAAGCTTTCTTT
few NA TRBJ1-5 TRBV30 CAWSVGLNQPQHF TGTGCCTGGAGTGTTGGGCTGAATCAGCCCCAGCATTTT
NA NA TRBJ2-6 TRBV19 CASSITPPGAGSGANVLTF TGTGCCAGTAGTATAACACCCCCGGGGGCGGGCTCGGGGGCCAACGTCCTGACTTTC
NA NA TRBJ2-5 TRBV28 CASSLFPAASGREETQYF TGTGCCAGCAGTTTATTCCCCGCGGCGAGCGGAAGAGAAGAGACCCAGTACTTC
NA NA TRBJ2-1 TRBV27 CASSSFNNEQFF TGTGCCAGCAGTTCATTTAACAATGAGCAGTTCTTC
few NA TRBJ1-1 TRBV5-1 CASSLDWTRYTEAFF TGCGCCAGCAGCTTGGACTGGACGAGATACACTGAAGCTTTCTTT
NA TRBD1 TRBJ2-7 TRBV7-2 CASSLVGQGSHEQYF TGTGCCAGCAGCTTAGTCGGACAGGGTTCCCACGAGCAGTACTTC
few TRBD1 TRBJ2-3 TRBV7-3 CASSFGTGWDTQYF TGTGCCAGCAGCTTTGGGACAGGGTGGGATACGCAGTATTTT
NA NA TRBJ2-6 TRBV15 CATSRDLRSGANVLTF TGTGCCACCAGCAGAGATCTAAGGAGTGGGGCCAACGTCCTGACTTTC
NA NA TRBJ2-3 TRBV5-8 CASSLAQGITDTQYF TGTGCCAGCAGCTTGGCCCAGGGGATAACAGATACGCAGTATTTT
once NA TRBJ2-7 TRBV6-6 CASSYSGGPYEQYF TGTGCCAGCAGTTACAGTGGGGGGCCCTACGAGCAGTACTTC
NA TRBD2 TRBJ2-7 TRBV11-2 CASSLTSGPLYEQYF TGTGCCAGCAGCTTAACTAGCGGGCCCCTCTACGAGCAGTACTTC
NA NA TRBJ2-7 TRBV9 CASSSVDSYEQYF TGTGCCAGCAGCTCAGTGGACAGCTACGAGCAGTACTTC
NA NA TRBJ2-2 TRBV7-9 CASRPWSDANTGELFF TGTGCCAGCAGGCCGTGGAGCGACGCGAACACCGGGGAGCTGTTTTTT
NA TRBD2 TRBJ2-7 TRBV4-2 CASSQGGTGSGRLYEQYF TGTGCCAGCAGCCAAGGAGGAACCGGCAGCGGGAGGCTCTACGAGCAGTACTTC
NA NA TRBJ1-1 TRBV19 CASKLGKITEAFF TGTGCCAGTAAGCTGGGGAAGATCACTGAAGCTTTCTTT
NA NA TRBJ1-2 TRBV30 CAWRHPSILYGYTF TGTGCCTGGAGGCACCCCTCCATTCTCTATGGCTACACCTTC
NA NA TRBJ1-2 TRBV15 CATSNGRWVGYGYTF TGTGCCACCAGCAACGGGCGTTGGGTGGGGTATGGCTACACCTTC
NA NA TRBJ2-3 TRBV7-8 CASSLVAGSGTDTQYF TGTGCCAGCAGCTTAGTGGCTGGGTCAGGCACAGATACGCAGTATTTT
NA TRBD2 TRBJ2-7 TRBV4-2 CASSQLSGSSYEQYF TGTGCCAGCAGCCAGCTTAGCGGGAGCTCCTACGAGCAGTACTTC
NA NA TRBJ2-5 TRBV10-1 CASSESTGGWTQYF TGCGCCAGCAGTGAGTCGACAGGCGGATGGACCCAGTACTTC
NA NA TRBJ2-3 TRBV11-3 CASSLGRGSTDTQYF TGTGCCAGCAGCTTAGGGCGCGGAAGCACAGATACGCAGTATTTT